This TCR beta chain was sequenced for a study of shared clonotypes between healthy human individuals. Overall study results and limits: Non-shared clonotypes had lower generation probabilities than those shared by all four donors. It was expected that sequencing depth would affect clonotype sharing among donors. Specimens sampled were limited to blood, with tissue repertoires likely differing.

The study separated CD4+ cells into CD45RA+ naive and CD45RA-negative memory subsets. Comment on this clone: Its cognate antigen is unknown.

Measured with immunoSEQ multiplex PCR; TCRdb has only the in-frame clones, and not every one. The sample has about 1 million clones, approximately 70% seen once. CDR1 is SEHNR, CDR2 FQNEAQ, per germline (reference sequence). The V gene lost 3 bases and the J gene lost 0 bases, with 5 bases spanning the gap. This CDR3 is 14 amino acids long. The V and J genes are TRBV7-9 and TRBJ1-4; no reliable D call. The material sequenced was memory CD4+ T cells sorted from blood. As for subset: CD45RA-negative fraction. This sequence was found in a man aged 18 to 35 in good health. The CDR3 here is CASSFSTTNEKLFF. The CDR3 DNA sequence: TGTGCCAGCAGCTTTTCTACAACTAATGAAAAACTGTTTTTT. Drawing the rest from reference TRBV7-9 and TRBJ1-4, the complete variable domain is DTGVSQNPRHKITKRGQNVTFRCDPISEHNRLYWYRQTLGQGPEFLTYFQNEAQLEKSRLLSDRFSAERPKGSFSTLEIQRTEQGDSAMYLCASSFSTTNEKLFFGSGTQLSVL.